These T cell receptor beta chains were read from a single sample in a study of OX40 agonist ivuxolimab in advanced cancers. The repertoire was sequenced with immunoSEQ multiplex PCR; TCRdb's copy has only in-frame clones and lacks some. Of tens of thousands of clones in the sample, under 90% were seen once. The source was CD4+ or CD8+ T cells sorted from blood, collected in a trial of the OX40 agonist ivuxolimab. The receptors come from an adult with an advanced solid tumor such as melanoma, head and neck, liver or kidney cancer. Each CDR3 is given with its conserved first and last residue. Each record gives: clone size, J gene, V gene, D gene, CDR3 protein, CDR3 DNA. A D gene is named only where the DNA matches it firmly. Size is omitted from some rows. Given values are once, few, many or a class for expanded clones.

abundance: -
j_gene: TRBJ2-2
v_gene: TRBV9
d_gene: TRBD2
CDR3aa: CASSSGNSGTGELFF
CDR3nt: TGTGCCAGCAGTAGCGGGAACTCGGGCACCGGGGAGCTGTTTTTT

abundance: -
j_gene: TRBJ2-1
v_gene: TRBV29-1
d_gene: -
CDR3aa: CSVEKPSDENNEQFF
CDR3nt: TGCAGCGTTGAAAAGCCTAGCGACGAGAACAATGAGCAGTTCTTC

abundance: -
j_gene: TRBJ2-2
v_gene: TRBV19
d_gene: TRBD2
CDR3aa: CASQTSRNTGELFF
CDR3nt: TGTGCCAGTCAGACTAGCAGGAACACCGGGGAGCTGTTTTTT

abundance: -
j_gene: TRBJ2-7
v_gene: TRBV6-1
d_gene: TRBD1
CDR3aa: CASSATQGASYEQYF
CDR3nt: TGTGCCAGCAGCGCCACACAGGGGGCGTCCTACGAGCAGTACTTC

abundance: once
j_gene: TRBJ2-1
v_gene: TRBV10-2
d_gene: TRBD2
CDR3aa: CASSSLAGAGEQFF
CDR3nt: TGCGCCAGCAGTTCACTAGCGGGAGCGGGTGAGCAGTTCTTC

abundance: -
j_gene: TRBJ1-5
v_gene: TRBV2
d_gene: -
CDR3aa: CASSDDRDGYSNQPQHF
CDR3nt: TGTGCCAGCAGTGATGATAGGGACGGGTATAGCAATCAGCCCCAGCATTTT

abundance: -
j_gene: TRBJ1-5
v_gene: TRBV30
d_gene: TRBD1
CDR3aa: CAWSRGLNNQPQHF
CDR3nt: TGTGCCTGGTCCAGGGGGCTGAACAATCAGCCCCAGCATTTT

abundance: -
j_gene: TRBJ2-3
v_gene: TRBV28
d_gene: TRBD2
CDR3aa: CASIFSGRGGTDTQYF
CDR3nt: TGTGCCAGCATTTTTAGCGGGAGAGGGGGCACAGATACGCAGTATTTT

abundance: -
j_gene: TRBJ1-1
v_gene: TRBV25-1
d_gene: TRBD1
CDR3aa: CASSEARGITEAFF
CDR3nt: TGTGCCAGCAGTGAAGCCAGGGGGATAACTGAAGCTTTCTTT

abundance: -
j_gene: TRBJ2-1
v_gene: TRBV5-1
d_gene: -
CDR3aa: CASSLGGEQFF
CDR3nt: TGCGCCAGCAGCTTGGGCGGAGAGCAGTTCTTC

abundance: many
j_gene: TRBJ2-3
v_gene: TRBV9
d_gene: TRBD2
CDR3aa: CASSVAGGAGDTQYF
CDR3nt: TGTGCCAGCAGCGTAGCGGGAGGGGCGGGTGATACGCAGTATTTT

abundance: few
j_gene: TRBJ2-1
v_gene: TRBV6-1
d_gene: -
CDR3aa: CASSLAGQEQFF
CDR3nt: TGTGCCAGCAGCTTGGCAGGGCAGGAGCAGTTCTTC

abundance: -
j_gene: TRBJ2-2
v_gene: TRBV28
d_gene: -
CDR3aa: CASTNYARGSGELFF
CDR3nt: TGTGCCAGCACTAACTATGCTAGGGGGAGCGGGGAGCTGTTTTTT

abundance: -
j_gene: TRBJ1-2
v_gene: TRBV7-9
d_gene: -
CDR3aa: CASSSIAVYGYTF
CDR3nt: TGTGCCAGCAGTAGTATAGCTGTCTATGGCTACACCTTC

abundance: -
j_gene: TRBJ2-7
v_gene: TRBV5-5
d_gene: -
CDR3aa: CASSYWLREQYF
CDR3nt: TGTGCCAGCAGCTATTGGCTCCGCGAGCAGTACTTC

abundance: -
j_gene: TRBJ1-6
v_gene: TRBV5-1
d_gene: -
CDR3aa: CASSRTGQTLNSPLHF
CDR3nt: TGCGCCAGCAGCCGGACGGGCCAGACCCTTAATTCACCCCTCCACTTT

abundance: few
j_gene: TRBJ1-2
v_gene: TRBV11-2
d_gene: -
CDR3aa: CASSSSSNGGYTF
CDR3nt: TGTGCCAGCAGCTCCTCTTCCAACGGAGGCTACACCTTC

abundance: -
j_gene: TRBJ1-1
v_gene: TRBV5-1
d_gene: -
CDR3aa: CASSWTVQGNTEAFF
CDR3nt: TGCGCCAGCAGCTGGACGGTACAGGGGAACACTGAAGCTTTCTTT

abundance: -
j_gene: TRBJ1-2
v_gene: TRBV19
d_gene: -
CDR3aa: CASTTGTFNYGYTF
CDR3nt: TGTGCCAGTACCACCGGGACTTTTAACTATGGCTACACCTTC

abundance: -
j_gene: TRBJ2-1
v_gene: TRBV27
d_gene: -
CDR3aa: CASTLAGEYNEQFF
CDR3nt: TGTGCCAGCACACTGGCAGGGGAATACAATGAGCAGTTCTTC

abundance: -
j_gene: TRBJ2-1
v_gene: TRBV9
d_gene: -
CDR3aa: CASSARDPVGEQFF
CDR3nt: TGTGCCAGCAGCGCCCGGGACCCTGTCGGTGAGCAGTTCTTC

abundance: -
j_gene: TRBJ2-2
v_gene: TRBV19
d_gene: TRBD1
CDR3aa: CASIPGTGNTGELFF
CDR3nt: TGTGCCAGTATCCCGGGGACAGGGAACACCGGGGAGCTGTTTTTT

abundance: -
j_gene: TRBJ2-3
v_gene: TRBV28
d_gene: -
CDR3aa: CASSLWGGTDTQYF
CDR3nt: TGTGCCAGCAGTTTGTGGGGGGGCACAGATACGCAGTATTTT

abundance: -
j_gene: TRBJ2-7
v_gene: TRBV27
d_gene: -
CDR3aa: CASSPLNLIYEQYF
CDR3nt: TGTGCCAGCAGTCCGTTAAATCTTATTTACGAGCAGTACTTC